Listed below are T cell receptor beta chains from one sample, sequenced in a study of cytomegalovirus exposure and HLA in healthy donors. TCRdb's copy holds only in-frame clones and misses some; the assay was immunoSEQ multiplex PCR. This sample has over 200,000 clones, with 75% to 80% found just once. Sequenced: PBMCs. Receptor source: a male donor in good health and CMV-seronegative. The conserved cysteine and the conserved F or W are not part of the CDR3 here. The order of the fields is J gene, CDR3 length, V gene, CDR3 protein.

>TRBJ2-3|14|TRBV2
ASSEDPAGDTDTQY
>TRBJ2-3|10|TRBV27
ASRSCTDTQY
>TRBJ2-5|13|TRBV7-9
ASSSPGTGQETQY
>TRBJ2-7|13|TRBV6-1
ASSEAGGGIYEQY
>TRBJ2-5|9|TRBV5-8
ASRRGETQY
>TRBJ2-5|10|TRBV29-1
SVLGAGETQY
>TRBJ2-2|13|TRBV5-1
ASSAGTGVVGELF
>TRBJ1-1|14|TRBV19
ASSSKPGQGSPEAF
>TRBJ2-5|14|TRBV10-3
AISESPPGQSETQY
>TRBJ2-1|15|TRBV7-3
ASSLEQGGSSYNEQF
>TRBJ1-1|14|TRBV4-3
ASSQGRDIMNTEAF
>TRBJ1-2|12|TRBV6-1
ASRPDGNPYGYT
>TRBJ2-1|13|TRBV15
ATSSRDRGVDEQF
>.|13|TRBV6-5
ASSPRDRDFYEQY
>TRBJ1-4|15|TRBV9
ASSNGQGASDNEKLF
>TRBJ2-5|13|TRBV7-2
ASSPAGRGKETQY
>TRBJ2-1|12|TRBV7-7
ASSSWTGDNEQF
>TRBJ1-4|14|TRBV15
ATSRDTRVFGEKLF
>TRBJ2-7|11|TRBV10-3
ATSGTSLYEQY
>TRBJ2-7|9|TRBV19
ASSTGYEQY
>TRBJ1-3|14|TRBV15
ATSRGVGETGNTIY
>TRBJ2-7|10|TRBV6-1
AVTRGTYEQY
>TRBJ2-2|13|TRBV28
ASSSGDSNTGELF
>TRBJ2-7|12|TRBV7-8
ASSPFGQGYEQY
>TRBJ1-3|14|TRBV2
ASSEEGTGAGNTIY
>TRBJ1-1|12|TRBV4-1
ASSQREGNTEAF
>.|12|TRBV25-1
ASSEQSKRLEQY
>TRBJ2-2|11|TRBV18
ASSGQSTGELF
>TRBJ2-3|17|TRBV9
ASSSTPRGVAGVVDTQY
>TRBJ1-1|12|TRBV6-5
ASSYSPGGTEAF
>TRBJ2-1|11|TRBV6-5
ASSPRDYRGQF
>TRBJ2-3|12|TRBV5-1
ASSLGHSTDTQY
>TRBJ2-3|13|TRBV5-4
ASSSPSGGTDTQY
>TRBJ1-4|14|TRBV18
ASSQGLIATNEKLF
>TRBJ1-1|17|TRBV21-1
ASSRDRGLKGTMNTEAF
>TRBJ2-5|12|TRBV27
ASSFAGYQETQY
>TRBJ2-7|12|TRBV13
ASSLEDRGYEQY
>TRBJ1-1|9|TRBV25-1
ASVGNTEAF
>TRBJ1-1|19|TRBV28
ASNTVVSGQGVKEGNTEAF
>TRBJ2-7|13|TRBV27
ASSYVGDTTYEQY
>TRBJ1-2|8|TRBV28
GSGIYGYT
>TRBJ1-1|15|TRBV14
ASSQEDETGWGTEAF
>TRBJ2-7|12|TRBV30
AWSRSGQGDEQY
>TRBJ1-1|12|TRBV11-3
ASSLGRGNTEAF
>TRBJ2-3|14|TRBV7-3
ASSETGRLGTDTQY
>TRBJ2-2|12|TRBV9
ASTGQANTGELF
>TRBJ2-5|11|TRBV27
ASSWDRTETQY
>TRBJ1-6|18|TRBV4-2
ASSQDRQGPTSSYNSPLH
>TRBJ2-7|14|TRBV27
ASSPLQGLGTYEQY
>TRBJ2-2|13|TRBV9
ASSDKTGDNGELF
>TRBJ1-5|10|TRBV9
ASSVADQPQH
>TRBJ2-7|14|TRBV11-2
ASSPINRQGVYEQY
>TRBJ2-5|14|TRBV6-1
ASSEEGPLGGETQY
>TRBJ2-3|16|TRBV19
ASSSTGTSGGWTDTQY
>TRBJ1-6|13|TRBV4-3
ASSQDSEVNSPLH
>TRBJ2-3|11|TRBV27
ASSLVPPDTQY
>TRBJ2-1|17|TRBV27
ASSIPTSGRSNLYNEQF